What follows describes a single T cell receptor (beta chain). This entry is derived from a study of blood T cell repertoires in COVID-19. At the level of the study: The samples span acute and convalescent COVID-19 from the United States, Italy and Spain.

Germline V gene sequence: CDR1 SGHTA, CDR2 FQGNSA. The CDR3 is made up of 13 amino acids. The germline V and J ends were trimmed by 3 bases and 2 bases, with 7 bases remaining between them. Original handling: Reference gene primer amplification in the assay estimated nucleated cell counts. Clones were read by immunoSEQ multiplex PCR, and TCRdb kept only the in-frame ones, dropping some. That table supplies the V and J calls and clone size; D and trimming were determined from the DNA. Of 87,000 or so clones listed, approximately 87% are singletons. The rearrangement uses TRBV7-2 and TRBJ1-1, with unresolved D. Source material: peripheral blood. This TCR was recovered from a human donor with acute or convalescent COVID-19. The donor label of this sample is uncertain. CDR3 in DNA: TGTGCCAGCAGCTTTGCGACTAACACTGAAGCTTTCTTT. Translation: CASSFATNTEAFF.